This is a list of T cell receptor beta chains from one sample in a study of cytomegalovirus exposure and HLA in healthy donors. Libraries were prepared by immunoSEQ multiplex PCR; TCRdb keeps only in-frame clonotypes and omits some of them. The sample lists around 150,000 clones, about four fifths seen once, with around 2% in the top ten. The material sequenced was PBMCs. All receptors derive from a young man in good health and CMV-seronegative. Both conserved end residues are part of each CDR3. The order of the fields is V gene, D gene, clone size, J gene, CDR3 length, CDR3 protein, CDR3 DNA. A D gene is named only where the DNA matches it firmly. A row's size may be missing; if present it is once, few, many or a size class.

v_gene: TRBV30; d_gene: TRBD1; abundance: -; j_gene: TRBJ1-6; len: 14; CDR3aa: CAWSPGQSNSPLHF; CDR3nt: TGTGCCTGGAGCCCGGGACAGTCTAATTCACCCCTCCACTTT
v_gene: TRBV5-4; d_gene: -; abundance: -; j_gene: TRBJ2-5; len: 14; CDR3aa: CASSLGQSQETQYF; CDR3nt: TGTGCCAGCAGCCTCGGACAGTCACAAGAGACCCAGTACTTC
v_gene: TRBV14; d_gene: -; abundance: once; j_gene: TRBJ1-1; len: 13; CDR3aa: CASSQRSGGPAFF; CDR3nt: TGTGCCAGCAGCCAAAGATCTGGAGGCCCGGCTTTCTTT
v_gene: TRBV5-1; d_gene: -; abundance: -; j_gene: TRBJ1-2; len: 15; CDR3aa: CASSFDRTPNYGYTF; CDR3nt: TGCGCCAGCAGCTTTGACCGGACACCCAACTATGGCTACACCTTC
v_gene: TRBV18; d_gene: -; abundance: -; j_gene: TRBJ2-5; len: 13; CDR3aa: CASSPRMRETQYF; CDR3nt: TGTGCCAGCTCCCCTAGGATGAGGGAGACCCAGTACTTC
v_gene: TRBV5-1; d_gene: TRBD2; abundance: -; j_gene: TRBJ2-1; len: 15; CDR3aa: CASSLAAGTWDEQFF; CDR3nt: TGCGCCAGCAGCCTGGCAGCGGGAACCTGGGATGAGCAGTTCTTC
v_gene: TRBV7-9; d_gene: -; abundance: -; j_gene: TRBJ2-3; len: 16; CDR3aa: CASSPHEGVSTDTQYF; CDR3nt: TGTGCCAGCAGCCCCCACGAGGGAGTAAGCACAGATACGCAGTATTTT
v_gene: TRBV28; d_gene: -; abundance: -; j_gene: TRBJ2-3; len: 13; CDR3aa: CASGGEVIDTQYF; CDR3nt: TGTGCCAGCGGAGGGGAGGTCATCGATACGCAGTATTTT
v_gene: TRBV5-4; d_gene: -; abundance: -; j_gene: TRBJ2-5; len: 14; CDR3aa: CASSDRPSMKTQYF; CDR3nt: TGTGCCAGCAGCGACAGGCCAAGTATGAAGACCCAGTACTTC
v_gene: TRBV4-1; d_gene: -; abundance: once; j_gene: TRBJ1-2; len: 13; CDR3aa: CASSQDHNYGYTF; CDR3nt: TGCGCCAGCAGCCAAGACCATAACTATGGCTACACCTTC
v_gene: TRBV7-8; d_gene: -; abundance: -; j_gene: TRBJ1-1; len: 14; CDR3aa: CASSLASRNTEAFF; CDR3nt: TGTGCCAGCAGCTTAGCTTCGAGGAACACTGAAGCTTTCTTT
v_gene: TRBV6-1; d_gene: -; abundance: -; j_gene: TRBJ2-7; len: 13; CDR3aa: CASSEALRVEQYF; CDR3nt: TGTGCCAGCAGTGAAGCGCTGCGAGTCGAGCAGTACTTC
v_gene: TRBV29-1; d_gene: TRBD1; abundance: -; j_gene: TRBJ2-7; len: 15; CDR3aa: CSVAGGRTGPYEQYF; CDR3nt: TGCAGCGTTGCTGGTGGGCGGACAGGGCCCTACGAGCAGTACTTC
v_gene: TRBV5-1; d_gene: TRBD1; abundance: once; j_gene: TRBJ2-5; len: 15; CDR3aa: CASSLADREAETQYF; CDR3nt: TGCGCCAGCAGCTTGGCCGACAGGGAAGCAGAGACCCAGTACTTC
v_gene: TRBV21-1; d_gene: -; abundance: -; j_gene: TRBJ2-7; len: 17; CDR3aa: CASSKAVIQGARYEQYF; CDR3nt: TGTGCCAGCAGCAAAGCGGTTATACAGGGGGCTAGATACGAGCAGTACTTC
v_gene: TRBV28; d_gene: -; abundance: -; j_gene: TRBJ2-7; len: 13; CDR3aa: CASIRDTPYEQYF; CDR3nt: TGTGCCAGCATCAGGGATACCCCCTACGAGCAGTACTTC
v_gene: TRBV27; d_gene: -; abundance: -; j_gene: TRBJ1-2; len: 13; CDR3aa: CASSLAGVPGYTF; CDR3nt: TGTGCCAGCAGCCTAGCTGGGGTCCCGGGCTACACCTTC
v_gene: TRBV29-1; d_gene: -; abundance: -; j_gene: TRBJ1-4; len: 13; CDR3aa: CSISARTNEKLFF; CDR3nt: TGCAGCATTTCCGCGAGAACTAATGAAAAACTGTTTTTT
v_gene: TRBV9; d_gene: TRBD2; abundance: -; j_gene: TRBJ2-5; len: 13; CDR3aa: CASSVGLAETQYF; CDR3nt: TGTGCCAGCAGCGTAGGACTAGCAGAGACCCAGTACTTC
v_gene: TRBV10-3; d_gene: -; abundance: -; j_gene: TRBJ1-5; len: 15; CDR3aa: CAISEEGQSNQPQHF; CDR3nt: TGTGCCATCAGTGAAGAAGGACAAAGCAATCAGCCCCAGCATTTT
v_gene: TRBV4-1; d_gene: -; abundance: -; j_gene: TRBJ2-7; len: 16; CDR3aa: CASSLNTGLPHGEQYF; CDR3nt: TGCGCCAGCAGCCTCAATACCGGACTACCCCACGGCGAGCAGTACTTC
v_gene: TRBV27; d_gene: TRBD2; abundance: -; j_gene: TRBJ2-5; len: 15; CDR3aa: CASSLMGGVGETQYF; CDR3nt: TGTGCCAGCAGTTTAATGGGGGGGGTGGGAGAGACCCAGTACTTC
v_gene: TRBV4-1; d_gene: TRBD2; abundance: few; j_gene: TRBJ2-1; len: 18; CDR3aa: CASSPQGAGLAGNNEQFF; CDR3nt: TGCGCCAGCAGCCCTCAAGGGGCGGGTCTAGCGGGGAACAATGAGCAGTTCTTC
v_gene: TRBV19; d_gene: -; abundance: -; j_gene: TRBJ1-2; len: 13; CDR3aa: CASSIGEIRGYTF; CDR3nt: TGTGCCAGTAGTATAGGCGAGATACGGGGCTACACCTTC
v_gene: TRBV30; d_gene: TRBD2; abundance: -; j_gene: TRBJ2-7; len: 13; CDR3aa: CACASGSYYEQYF; CDR3nt: TGTGCCTGTGCTAGCGGGAGCTACTACGAGCAGTACTTC
v_gene: TRBV6-5; d_gene: TRBD1; abundance: -; j_gene: TRBJ1-1; len: 16; CDR3aa: CASSYLTGVGDTEAFF; CDR3nt: TGTGCCAGCAGTTACTTGACAGGGGTTGGGGACACTGAAGCTTTCTTT
v_gene: TRBV6-5; d_gene: -; abundance: -; j_gene: TRBJ1-4; len: 14; CDR3aa: CASSSEAVGEKLFF; CDR3nt: TGTGCCAGCAGCTCGGAGGCAGTTGGTGAAAAACTGTTTTTT
v_gene: TRBV6-1; d_gene: TRBD1; abundance: -; j_gene: TRBJ1-4; len: 15; CDR3aa: CASSDYRGLGEKLFF; CDR3nt: TGTGCCAGCAGTGACTACAGGGGGCTCGGAGAAAAACTGTTTTTT
v_gene: TRBV6-1; d_gene: TRBD2; abundance: -; j_gene: TRBJ2-6; len: 16; CDR3aa: CASSAAGGTGANVLTF; CDR3nt: TGTGCCAGCAGTGCCGCGGGGGGCACTGGGGCCAACGTCCTGACTTTC
v_gene: TRBV7-3; d_gene: -; abundance: -; j_gene: TRBJ2-1; len: 13; CDR3aa: CASSLFASYEQFF; CDR3nt: TGTGCCAGCAGCTTATTCGCGAGCTATGAGCAGTTCTTC
v_gene: TRBV2; d_gene: -; abundance: few; j_gene: TRBJ1-1; len: 14; CDR3aa: CASNLAGPNTEAFF; CDR3nt: TGTGCCAGCAACCTGGCAGGGCCCAACACTGAAGCTTTCTTT
v_gene: TRBV10-1; d_gene: -; abundance: -; j_gene: TRBJ2-5; len: 12; CDR3aa: CAIGGLQETQYF; CDR3nt: TGCGCCATCGGGGGACTCCAAGAGACCCAGTACTTC
v_gene: TRBV27; d_gene: TRBD2; abundance: once; j_gene: TRBJ2-3; len: 18; CDR3aa: CASSGLAGARTSTDTQYF; CDR3nt: TGTGCCAGCAGTGGACTAGCGGGAGCTCGTACTAGCACAGATACGCAGTATTTT
v_gene: TRBV2; d_gene: TRBD1; abundance: -; j_gene: TRBJ1-3; len: 15; CDR3aa: CASSGQGISGNTIYF; CDR3nt: TGTGCCAGCAGTGGACAGGGAATCTCTGGAAACACCATATATTTT
v_gene: TRBV28; d_gene: -; abundance: few; j_gene: TRBJ1-5; len: 16; CDR3aa: CASSYIRQYSNQPQHF; CDR3nt: TGTGCCAGCAGTTACATTCGACAGTATAGCAATCAGCCCCAGCATTTT
v_gene: TRBV19; d_gene: -; abundance: once; j_gene: TRBJ1-3; len: 15; CDR3aa: CASSTVTGTGNTIYF; CDR3nt: TGTGCCAGTAGTACGGTAACAGGGACTGGAAACACCATATATTTT
v_gene: TRBV6-1; d_gene: -; abundance: few; j_gene: TRBJ1-4; len: 15; CDR3aa: CASSEALGENEKLFF; CDR3nt: TGTGCCAGCAGTGAAGCTTTAGGAGAGAATGAAAAACTGTTTTTT
v_gene: TRBV7-9; d_gene: TRBD1; abundance: -; j_gene: TRBJ2-7; len: 13; CDR3aa: CASSPGQALEQYF; CDR3nt: TGTGCCAGCAGCCCGGGACAGGCCCTCGAGCAGTACTTC
v_gene: TRBV29-1; d_gene: -; abundance: -; j_gene: TRBJ2-2; len: 13; CDR3aa: CSILGQGTGELFF; CDR3nt: TGCAGCATTCTGGGTCAGGGTACCGGGGAGCTGTTTTTT
v_gene: TRBV20-1; d_gene: -; abundance: -; j_gene: TRBJ2-7; len: 11; CDR3aa: CSARKQYEQYF; CDR3nt: TGCAGTGCCCGAAAACAATACGAGCAGTACTTC
v_gene: TRBV19; d_gene: TRBD1; abundance: -; j_gene: TRBJ1-1; len: 14; CDR3aa: CASSPGTENTEAFF; CDR3nt: TGTGCCAGTAGTCCTGGGACAGAGAACACTGAAGCTTTCTTT